This T cell receptor beta chain is from a study of post-analysis software for immune sequencing data. The CDR3 loop spans 15 amino acids. Looked up from germline, CDR1 is LGHDT and CDR2 is YNNKEL (reference sequence). The V segment lost 4 bases and the J segment 6 bases; nucleotides outside the gene matches: 7. The authors incorporated unique molecular identifiers into the TCR beta cDNA libraries. TCRdb reprocessed the PCR reads with MiXCR, giving one entry per CDR3 protein. The repertoire includes fewer than 850,000 distinct CDR3 sequences, 40% to 55% of them detected once, and roughly 4.9% sits in the top ten. Study-level findings and limits: Patients used about 5 TRBV segments, including TRBV5-6, TRBV5-1 and TRBV20-1, more often than controls. Significantly decreased normalized Chao1 diversity was recorded for multiple sclerosis patients relative to controls.

This clonotype was seen a single time. What it binds is not known. The gene calls are TRBV3-1 and TRBJ2-1; 9 bases align to TRBD1. Sample: blood. This clonotype was sampled from a girl between 5 and 17 years old with multiple sclerosis. The CDR3 here is CASSLRDRAFNEQFF. CDR3 nucleotide sequence: TGTGCCAGCAGCCTCCGGGACAGGGCCTTCAATGAGCAGTTCTTC.